These 14 T cell receptor beta chains were sequenced from one sample in a study of cytomegalovirus exposure and HLA in healthy donors. Both 60 Vbeta primers and 13 Jbeta primers went into the PCR. Generated by immunoSEQ multiplex PCR, the TCRdb table keeps only in-frame clones and is missing some. The sample shows under 130,000 clones, about 83% of them seen only once. Specimen: PBMCs. The source of these receptors is a man between 18 and 35 years old in good health and CMV-seronegative.

The CDR3 here is CATRTGGTSNQPQHF. The CDR3 region has the DNA TGTGCCACCCGGACAGGGGGCACAAGCAATCAGCCCCAGCATTTT. The chain combines TRBV10-3 with TRBJ1-5; 11 bases are shared with TRBD1. CDR3 length: 15 amino acids. Trimming took 10 bases from V and 1 from J; bases not matched to a gene: 6. The V gene's germline CDR1 is ENHRY and CDR2 SYGVKD.

The chain couples TRBV29-1 to TRBJ2-5; D gene uncertain. V lost 1 base to trimming and J lost 4 bases, with 7 bases between them. The CDR3 length is 12 residues. Germline V gene sequence: CDR1 SQVTM, CDR2 ANQGSEA. CDR3 sequence (DNA): TGCAGCGTTGAAGCCGTGTCAGAGACCCAGTACTTC. It specifies CSVEAVSETQYF.

This clone has a single count. The gene calls are TRBV5-3 and TRBJ2-3, with 11 bases fitting TRBD1. Being an ORF, TRBV5-3 has a function that is uncertain. V trimming: 4 bases; J trimming: 4 bases; junction bases outside the gene matches: 8. This CDR3 comprises 16 residues. The CDR3 DNA sequence: TGTGCCAGAAGCGCCGGACAGGGGGCGCAGGCAGATACGCAGTATTTT. Translating it yields CARSAGQGAQADTQYF.

This sequence joins TRBV19 and TRBJ2-1, with 8 bases aligning to TRBD2. With 8 bases clipped from V and 4 bases from J, the junction kept 4 bases outside the gene matches. Germline V gene sequence: CDR1 LNHDA, CDR2 SQIVND (reference sequence). The CDR3 contains 13 residues. CDR3 coding DNA: TGTGCCAGTGAGAGCGGGAGTTACAATGAGCAGTTCTTC. It encodes CASESGSYNEQFF.

This chain links TRBV5-8 with TRBJ1-1; no definite D call. The CDR3 covers 15 residues. Trimming left V 2 bases short and J 2 bases short, with 13 bases between. CDR1 and CDR2 (germline): SGHTS, YDEGEE. The CDR3: CASSLITGKNTEAFF. CDR3 nucleotides: TGTGCCAGCAGCTTAATTACGGGAAAAAACACTGAAGCTTTCTTT.

The rearrangement joins TRBV7-2 to TRBJ2-3; 8 nucleotides agree with TRBD2. V gave up 5 bases and J gave up 0 bases; unmatched junction bases: 16. This CDR3 is built from 19 residues. Germline V gene lookup returns CDR1 SGHTA and CDR2 FQGNSA. The chain's CDR3 is CASSPLAGLDDSSTDTQYF. The CDR3 DNA is TGTGCCAGCAGCCCCTTAGCGGGACTAGACGATTCTAGCACAGATACGCAGTATTTT.

The rearrangement links TRBV6-1 to TRBJ2-7; TRBD2 aligns across 8 bases. The CDR3 runs to 13 residues. Germline V gene sequence: CDR1 MNHNS, CDR2 SASEGT. The J segment lost 6 bases and the V segment lost 8 bases, leaving 9 bases of the junction unmatched. The CDR3 coding sequence is TGTGCCAGCGTGGATAGCGGGATGGGCGAGCAGTACTTC. Encoded protein: CASVDSGMGEQYF.

The chain carries TRBV7-9 and TRBJ2-1; 14 nucleotides align to TRBD2. The CDR3 has 17 amino acids. Germline values: CDR1 SEHNR, CDR2 FQNEAQ (reference sequence). V lost 5 bases to trimming and J lost 8 bases; unmatched junction nucleotides: 11. This CDR3 reads CASSPPGLAGAAHEQFF. CDR3 DNA: TGTGCCAGCAGCCCACCGGGACTAGCGGGAGCAGCCCATGAGCAGTTCTTC.

The chain is built from TRBV28 and TRBJ1-2; weak D call: TRBD1 (5 bases). V was pared by 0 bases and J by 12 bases, with 11 bases between. This CDR3 spans 12 amino acids. Germline V CDR1 and CDR2: MDHEN, SYDVKM. The CDR3 protein is CASSLWTVGHTF. The CDR3 nucleotides read TGTGCCAGCAGTTTATGGACAGTGGGGCACACCTTC.

The V gene is TRBV7-2, the J gene TRBJ2-2, with D possibly TRBD1 on 6 matching bases. The germline CDR1 and CDR2 sequences are SGHTA and FQGNSA. V was cut by 3 bases and J by 5 bases, with 13 bases left in between. The CDR3 spans 15 residues. The chain's CDR3 is CASSLSARGTGELFF. The CDR3 DNA reads TGTGCCAGCAGCTTGTCAGCGAGGGGGACCGGGGAGCTGTTTTTT.

V and J are TRBV11-1 and TRBJ2-7; maybe TRBD2 (5 bases). Trimming cost V 5 bases and J 0 bases, with 17 bases left between them. The CDR3 spans 16 residues. The germline V gene has CDR1 SGHAT and CDR2 FQDESV (reference sequence). The CDR3 DNA sequence: TGTGCCAGCAGCCCAGTGGGCGGGCCGAGCTCCTACGAGCAGTACTTC. Protein: CASSPVGGPSSYEQYF.

A word on this clone: The junction does not match germline at one end; this may be a read error. The chain couples TRBV5-4 to TRBJ2-3; 15 bases map to TRBD2. CDR1 and CDR2 (germline): SGHNT, YYREEE (reference sequence). The CDR3 contains 18 residues. The CDR3 sequence: CASSQGLAGGPSTDTQYF. As DNA, the CDR3 is TGCGCCAGCAGCCAAGGACTAGCGGGAGGGCCTAGCACAGATACGCAGTATTTT.

Written as DNA, the CDR3 is TGTGCCAGCAGCTACCCCGGGACAGGGGAAGCTTTCTTT. Translation: CASSYPGTGEAFF. V usage is TRBV7-6 and J usage is TRBJ1-1; 9 bases agree with TRBD1. This CDR3 contains 13 residues. After removal of 4 bases from V and 8 bases from J, the junction contained 5 bases not matched to a gene. Germline values: CDR1 SGHVS, CDR2 FNYEAQ.

The CDR3 region is CASSSGSEQYF. CDR3 DNA sequence: TGTGCCAGCAGCTCAGGGTCTGAGCAGTACTTC. The chain combines TRBV27 with TRBJ2-7; the D gene is possibly TRBD1 (5 bases). Germline CDR1 and CDR2: MNHEY and SMNVEV (reference sequence). The CDR3 spans 11 residues. V lost 6 bases to trimming and J lost 7 bases, with 10 bases between them.